The 13 T cell receptor beta chains in this list originate from one sample, sequenced in a study of blood T cells in healthy people across ages (dated by TCRdb to the mid-2010s). The receptor library was made with 5' RACE. This sample was sequenced with an Illumina HiSeq 2500. A second PCR of about 7 to 12 cycles was run with a J-beta primer mix and a sample-barcoded 5' primer. TCRdb trimmed public reads at Q25 via fastp, called clones via MiXCR and kept in-frame beta chains. A single entry per CDR3 protein holds the most common genes and DNA from its merged rows. This sample lists approximately 760,000 distinct CDR3 sequences; around 25% were detected once. Roughly 9% of the sample goes to the ten largest clones. These data were also filed under a second study, of T cells of mothers and their children.

Sequences were obtained from blood. The source of these receptors is a boy aged 5-17 years in good health.

The chain links TRBV4-3 to TRBJ1-1, with D tentatively TRBD1 (6 bases). Germline assignment: CDR1 LGHNA and CDR2 YSLEER. The V end was cut by 0 bases, the J end by 1 base, with 12 bases between. This CDR3 has 16 residues. CDR3 protein: CASSQDLGAGNTEAFF. In DNA form, the CDR3 reads TGCGCCAGCAGCCAAGATCTGGGGGCCGGGAACACTGAAGCTTTCTTT.

This clonotype was observed a handful of times. This chain connects TRBV29-1 to TRBJ2-1; maybe TRBD2 (5 bases). The CDR3 has 14 residues. Trimming cost V 1 base and J 0 bases, with 7 bases left between them. Germline values: CDR1 SQVTM, CDR2 ANQGSEA. The CDR3 reads CSVEGRDSYNEQFF. In nucleotides, the CDR3 is TGCAGCGTTGAAGGACGGGACTCCTACAATGAGCAGTTCTTC.

This clonotype came up a few times. The V call is TRBV7-8, the J call TRBJ2-5, with 7 bases matching TRBD2. This CDR3 has 14 amino acids. Trimming cost V 1 base and J 4 bases; bases outside gene matches: 3. Per germline, CDR1 SGHVS and CDR2 FQNEAQ. The CDR3 region is CASSLVGTIETQYF. The CDR3 DNA reads TGTGCCAGCAGCTTAGTCGGGACTATAGAGACCCAGTACTTC.

The chain is built from TRBV6-1 and TRBJ2-1; weak D call: TRBD2 (6 bases). V was clipped by 2 bases and J by 11 bases, with 16 bases between them. In germline, CDR1 is MNHNS, CDR2 SASEGT. The CDR3 runs to 14 residues. The CDR3 DNA reads as TGTGCCAGCAGTGAATCAGTAGTGGGGGGTAAGCAGTTCTTC. It encodes CASSESVVGGKQFF.

J is TRBJ1-4 and V is TRBV4-1; D is undetermined. The germline V and J ends were trimmed by 9 bases and 7 bases, with 12 bases remaining between them. Per germline, CDR1 MGHRA and CDR2 YSYEKL. The CDR3 runs 12 residues. The CDR3 region is CASRATSEKLFF. In DNA, the CDR3 is TGCGCCAGTCGGGCTACGAGTGAAAAACTGTTTTTT.

The gene calls are TRBV12-3 or TRBV12-4 and TRBJ2-7; tentatively, D is TRBD1 (6 bases). The CDR3 consists of 14 residues. V was clipped by 3 bases and J by 5 bases, with 14 bases between them. CDR3 residues: CASSFSGQGNEQYF. The CDR3 bases are TGTGCCAGCAGTTTTTCGGGACAAGGAAACGAGCAGTACTTC.

The table lists this clonotype with a few counts. The chain links TRBV7-2 to TRBJ2-5, with 12 bases lining up with TRBD2. V lost 0 bases and J lost 5; bases outside the gene matches: 7. This CDR3 region has 17 residues. CDR1 is SGHTA, CDR2 FQGNSA, per germline. CDR3 region: CASSLASSGGARETQYF. The DNA for the CDR3 is TGTGCCAGCAGCTTAGCGTCTAGCGGGGGGGCGCGGGAGACCCAGTACTTC.

This clonotype was observed a handful of times. This sequence joins TRBV2 and TRBJ2-5; maybe TRBD1 (6 bases). The J call is uncertain, as TRBJ2-7 better fits the DNA end. Per germline, CDR1 SNHLY and CDR2 FYNNEI. The CDR3 has 14 amino acids. The CDR3 loop reads CASRNGQPSDEQYF. In nucleotides, the CDR3 is TGTGCCAGCAGAAACGGACAGCCCAGCGACGAGCAGTACTTC.

This rearrangement joins TRBV7-2 to TRBJ2-1; 10 nucleotides line up with TRBD1. Germline CDR1 reads SGHTA; CDR2 reads FQGNSA. The V gene end was trimmed by 2 bases and the J gene end by 4 bases; junction bases not matched to a gene: 8. The CDR3 contains 17 residues. Here the CDR3 DNA reads TGTGCCAGCAGCTTAACTCCCGGGACAGGGGCTTACAATGAGCAGTTCTTC. Its protein product is CASSLTPGTGAYNEQFF.

This chain joins TRBV20-1 and TRBJ2-1; TRBD1 might be the D (5 bases). V dropped 3 bases and J dropped 7 bases, with 10 bases sitting between them. CDR3 size: 12 residues. The V gene's germline CDR1 is DFQATT and CDR2 SNEGSKA (reference sequence). CDR3 protein: CSARTVVNEQFF. The CDR3 DNA follows: TGCAGTGCTAGGACAGTCGTGAATGAGCAGTTCTTC.

This chain uses TRBV19 with TRBJ2-7; D might be TRBD2 (5 bases). Germline loops: CDR1 LNHDA, CDR2 SQIVND (reference sequence). With 9 bases removed from V and 4 bases from J, the gap between germline ends came to 19 bases. This CDR3 has 14 amino acids. CDR3 protein: CARPPGERGYEQYF. CDR3 DNA: TGTGCCAGACCCCCCGGCGAGAGAGGGTACGAGCAGTACTTC.

This clonotype was counted a few times. The chain couples TRBV28 to TRBJ2-1; D may match TRBD1 or TRBD2 (5 bases each). CDR3 length equals 11 residues. V shed 6 bases and J shed 15 bases, with 15 bases lying between them. Germline values: CDR1 MDHEN, CDR2 SYDVKM. The CDR3 nucleotides are TGTGCCAGCAGATTCGGGACGTTTCTGTTCTTC. Protein sequence: CASRFGTFLFF.

In this sample, this clonotype turned up a few times. The V gene is TRBV7-2, the J gene TRBJ2-1; no firm D call. Germline V lookup: CDR1 SGHTA, CDR2 FQGNSA. The CDR3 loop spans 15 amino acids. V dropped 1 base and J dropped 1 base, with 8 bases sitting between them. The CDR3 sequence is CASSLDLVSYNEQFF. As DNA, the CDR3 is TGTGCCAGCAGCTTAGATCTAGTTTCCTACAATGAGCAGTTCTTC.